These 31 T cell receptor beta chains were all obtained from the same sample, sequenced in a study of T cell clusters in autoimmune cytopenias. Each sample's input was roughly 230 ng genomic DNA, 30,000 to 45,000 genome equivalents. TRB rearrangements were amplified by touch-down multiplex PCR with mixed TRB-A/B primers. TCRdb reprocessed the multiplex PCR reads and reports one entry per CDR3 protein, with no DNA. The table lists about 5,500 distinct CDR3 sequences. The data also belong to a second study, concerning T cell repertoires in aging, cancer and after chemotherapy.

Specimen: peripheral blood. Receptors were obtained from a human donor in good health.

The chain couples TRBV7-2 to TRBJ2-2; TCRdb's assignment of TRBD2 cannot be checked, as there is no DNA. This CDR3 is built from 15 residues. Germline lookup yields CDR1 SGHTA and CDR2 FQGNSA. The CDR3 here is CASRPGLADTGELFF.

This chain links TRBV12-3 or TRBV12-4 with TRBJ2-7. The CDR3 has 14 residues. The CDR3 loop reads CASRYSGSSYEQYF.

This clonotype is labeled medium-sized (0.01 to 0.1%) based on frequency. This sequence joins TRBV27 and TRBJ2-7; TCRdb names TRBD1, which stays unverified in the absence of DNA. CDR3 length equals 13 residues. CDR1 is MNHEY and CDR2 is SMNVEV in the germline V gene (reference sequence). The chain's CDR3 is CASSWAASYEQYF.

This clonotype counts as medium-sized by frequency. J is TRBJ1-5 and V is TRBV5-6; TCRdb gives TRBD1 as the D gene, but with no DNA this cannot be confirmed. Germline values: CDR1 SGHDT, CDR2 YYEEEE. The CDR3 covers 16 residues. Here the CDR3 reads CASSSGGGRVNQPQHF.

The chain recombines TRBV21-1 with TRBJ1-2; the TCRdb D gene call, TRBD1, has no DNA to confirm it. TRBV21-1 is a recognized pseudogene. The CDR3 spans 16 residues. The CDR3 region is CASSPRDRYHAYGYTF.

The chain couples TRBV14 to TRBJ2-5. CDR1 and CDR2 from the germline V gene are SGHDN and FVKESK. This CDR3 has 14 amino acids. The CDR3 loop reads CASSQGARSETQYF.

The V gene is TRBV20-1, the J gene TRBJ2-7; TCRdb designates TRBD1, a call that cannot be tested without DNA. This CDR3 region has 15 residues. Looked up from germline, CDR1 is DFQATT and CDR2 is SNEGSKA (reference sequence). The CDR3: CSARDLGGSTYEQYF.

This clonotype counts as medium-sized by frequency. The genes are TRBV6-5 and TRBJ2-1. Per the germline V gene, CDR1 is MNHEY and CDR2 is SVGAGI. CDR3 size: 15 residues. CDR3 in amino acids: CASSYSGTTYNEQFF.

By frequency, this clonotype is medium-sized. The rearrangement joins TRBV6-4 to TRBJ2-3; TCRdb names TRBD2, which stays unverified in the absence of DNA. This CDR3 is 15 amino acids long. Germline-derived CDR1 and CDR2 are MRHNA and SNTAGT. CDR3 in amino acids: CASSDGTVDSDTQYF.

This clonotype is identified as medium-sized from frequency. V gene TRBV6-2 or TRBV6-3 combines with J gene TRBJ1-1; the D call from TCRdb, TRBD1, cannot be confirmed without DNA. This CDR3 spans 15 amino acids. Germline V gives CDR1 MNHEY, CDR2 SVGEGT. The CDR3 loop is CASSYLTGMVAEAFF.

The rearrangement links TRBV7-2 to TRBJ2-3; TCRdb's D gene call, TRBD2, goes unchecked for lack of DNA. The germline gives CDR1 SGHTA, CDR2 FQGNSA. The CDR3 loop spans 14 amino acids. This CDR3 reads CASKLGRSTDTQYF.

In terms of frequency, this clonotype is medium-sized. This chain joins TRBV27 and TRBJ2-5; lacking DNA, the TRBD1 call made by TCRdb goes unchecked. The CDR3 runs 14 residues. Per germline, CDR1 MNHEY and CDR2 SMNVEV (reference sequence). The CDR3 sequence: CASSLSRGRETQYF.

The chain links TRBV5-1 to TRBJ2-3; the D call of TRBD1 rests on TCRdb alone, since no DNA is present to check it. The CDR3 runs 15 residues. CDR1 is SGHRS, CDR2 YFSETQ, per germline. CDR3 sequence reads: CASSLGRGLTDTQYF.

Its frequency marks this clonotype as large (0.1 to 1%). The CDR3 sequence is CSVDGGSGTGELFF. This chain joins TRBV29-1 and TRBJ2-2; TCRdb indicates TRBD1, and absent DNA this call remains unverified. This CDR3 has 14 residues. Germline CDR1 and CDR2: SQVTM and ANQGSEA.

The rearrangement joins TRBV4-3 to TRBJ2-7; TCRdb returns TRBD2, unconfirmable since there is no DNA. Per germline, CDR1 LGHNA and CDR2 YSLEER. This CDR3 has 16 amino acids. CDR3 sequence: CASSQELLASGNEQYF.

This clonotype is called medium-sized based on its frequency. The genes are TRBV12-3 or TRBV12-4 and TRBJ1-5. CDR3 length equals 15 residues. This CDR3 reads CASSLDWQGNQPQHF.

The V call is TRBV6-1, the J call TRBJ1-2. Germline-derived CDR1 and CDR2 are MNHNS and SASEGT. The CDR3 covers 15 residues. CDR3 sequence reads: CASSVGQGLNYGYTF.

This clonotype is called medium-sized based on its frequency. The chain recombines TRBV6-2 or TRBV6-3 with TRBJ2-5; absent DNA, TCRdb's TRBD2 call cannot be checked. This CDR3 comprises 13 residues. Germline V CDR1 and CDR2: MNHEY, SVGEGT. The CDR3: CASTRLLLETQYF.

The chain carries TRBV6-2 or TRBV6-3 and TRBJ1-1. CDR1 is MNHEY, CDR2 SVGEGT, per germline. The CDR3 sequence is 13 residues long. The CDR3: CASSQRPDTEAFF.

This clonotype shows up as medium-sized (0.01 to 0.1%) by frequency. V usage is TRBV5-6 and J usage is TRBJ1-5. The V gene's germline CDR1 is SGHDT and CDR2 YYEEEE. This CDR3 has 14 amino acids. The CDR3 sequence: CASSPGGSNQPQHF.

This clonotype shows up as medium-sized by frequency. The CDR3 loop reads CASSILNEPGNYGYTF. The V call is TRBV19, the J call TRBJ1-2; absent DNA, TCRdb's TRBD1 call cannot be checked. There are 16 residues in the CDR3. Germline values: CDR1 LNHDA, CDR2 SQIVND (reference sequence). The full variable domain, rest sourced from reference TRBV19 and TRBJ1-2, is DGGITQSPKYLFRKEGQNVTLSCEQNLNHDAMYWYRQDPGQGLRLIYYSQIVNDFQKGDIAEGYSVSREKKESFPLTVTSAQKNPTAFYLCASSILNEPGNYGYTFGSGTRLTVV.

Its frequency marks this clonotype as medium-sized. J is TRBJ1-1 and V is TRBV19; checking the TCRdb D call of TRBD1 is not possible without DNA. This CDR3 region has 15 residues. Per the germline V gene, CDR1 is LNHDA and CDR2 is SQIVND (reference sequence). The CDR3 loop is CASSPPGVGGTEAFF.

This clonotype registers medium-sized by frequency. CDR3 loop: CASSPDGGIAGAEQYF. The V gene is TRBV5-6, the J gene TRBJ2-7; lacking DNA, the TRBD2 call made by TCRdb goes unchecked. The CDR3 is 16 residues long. CDR1 SGHDT and CDR2 YYEEEE come from the germline V gene.

V usage is TRBV20-1 and J usage is TRBJ1-2; TCRdb gives TRBD1 as the D gene, but with no DNA this cannot be confirmed. CDR1 is DFQATT and CDR2 is SNEGSKA in the germline V gene (reference sequence). This CDR3 contains 16 residues. The CDR3 loop reads CSARDPTAGSSSGYTF.

This clonotype counts as medium-sized by frequency. The chain combines TRBV5-4 with TRBJ1-1; checking the TCRdb D call of TRBD1 is not possible without DNA. Germline V lookup: CDR1 SGHNT, CDR2 YYREEE (reference sequence). This CDR3 comprises 16 residues. CDR3 sequence: CASSSGRRGENTEAFF.

Judged by frequency, this clonotype is medium-sized. This chain uses TRBV18 with TRBJ2-2; TCRdb indicates TRBD1, and absent DNA this call remains unverified. The CDR3 totals 16 residues. CDR1 is KGHSH, CDR2 LQKENI, per germline. Here the CDR3 reads CASSPILDRVRGELFF.

The CDR3: CARSTGPGQANTGELFF. The chain combines TRBV7-9 with TRBJ2-2; TCRdb gives TRBD1 as the D gene, but with no DNA this cannot be confirmed. From germline, CDR1 is SEHNR and CDR2 FQNEAQ (reference sequence). The CDR3 extends over 17 amino acids.

This clonotype is deemed medium-sized by its frequency. The chain is built from TRBV19 and TRBJ2-3; the D call of TRBD1 rests on TCRdb alone, since no DNA is present to check it. The CDR3 runs to 13 residues. Germline CDR1 reads LNHDA; CDR2 reads SQIVND (reference sequence). CDR3: CASSGGPGDTQYF.

Frequency places this clonotype as medium-sized. V usage is TRBV11-2 and J usage is TRBJ1-1. The CDR3 has 16 residues. CDR1 SGHAT and CDR2 FQNNGV come from the germline V gene. The CDR3 sequence is CASSLVGSLENTEAFF.

The rearrangement uses TRBV24-1 and TRBJ2-3; checking the TCRdb D call of TRBD1 is not possible without DNA. Germline CDR1 KGHDR, CDR2 SFDVKD. CDR3 length equals 17 residues. CDR3 sequence: CATSDYGTGAFTDTQYF.

This clonotype counts as medium-sized by frequency. The chain carries TRBV30 and TRBJ1-2; the TCRdb D gene call, TRBD1, has no DNA to confirm it. The CDR3 consists of 11 residues. Germline V gives CDR1 GTSNPN, CDR2 SVGIG (reference sequence). The CDR3 protein is CACSDDSLQTF. Supplemented by reference TRBV30 and TRBJ1-2, the full variable domain reads SQTIHQWPATLVQPVGSPLSLECTVEGTSNPNLYWYRQAAGRGLQLLFYSVGIGQISSEVPQNLSASRPQDRQFILSSKKLLLSDSGFYLCACSDDSLQTFGSGTRLTVV.